This entry lists 26 T cell receptor beta chains sequenced from one sample in a study of shared T cell receptors in the human thymus. Using immunoSEQ multiplex PCR, the repertoire was profiled, and TCRdb retains in-frame clones only, with some absent. The repertoire holds 600,000 to 900,000 clones, with approximately 83% as singletons. In addition, the sample was reused for a study of human thymus T cells.

Material for sequencing was thymocytes. The source is a girl in the first two years of life with a congenital heart defect.

V is TRBV9 and J is TRBJ2-2, with 8 bases lining up with TRBD1. J gave up 5 bases and V 4 bases, and 7 bases lay outside the gene matches. Germline V gene sequence: CDR1 SGDLS, CDR2 YYNGEE. The CDR3 runs to 15 residues. CDR3 nucleotides: TGTGCCAGCAGCCCCCGGACAGGGATAACCGGGGAGCTGTTTTTT. Encoded protein: CASSPRTGITGELFF.

The chain combines TRBV19 with TRBJ1-5; D remains unclear. The CDR3 is made up of 17 amino acids. The ends were cut back, 7 bases at V and 2 bases at J, with 21 bases in the middle. CDR1 and CDR2 from the germline V gene are LNHDA and SQIVND (reference sequence). The CDR3 nucleotides are TGTGCCAGTACCCGAAAACAAGATTCGGGAGGCAATCAGCCCCAGCATTTT. Its protein is CASTRKQDSGGNQPQHF. The variable domain in full, with the rest retrieved from reference TRBV19 and TRBJ1-5, is DGGITQSPKYLFRKEGQNVTLSCEQNLNHDAMYWYRQDPGQGLRLIYYSQIVNDFQKGDIAEGYSVSREKKESFPLTVTSAQKNPTAFYLCASTRKQDSGGNQPQHFGDGTRLSIL.

J is TRBJ2-2 and V is TRBV27; D is perhaps TRBD1 (5 bases). Trimming cost V 6 bases and J 9 bases, with 14 bases left between them. Germline V lookup: CDR1 MNHEY, CDR2 SMNVEV (reference sequence). The CDR3 contains 13 residues. CDR3 sequence: CASSTQAGRELFF. The CDR3 coding sequence is TGTGCCAGCAGCACCCAGGCAGGGCGGGAGCTGTTTTTT.

This clone was picked up a small number of times. The CDR3 bases are TGCGCCAGCAGCCCGTCCCGGGGGGCAGCGGTGGACACCGGGGAGCTGTTTTTT. Protein product: CASSPSRGAAVDTGELFF. The chain recombines TRBV4-1 with TRBJ2-2, with TRBD2 as a possible D gene (7 bases). Trimming stripped 4 bases from V and 3 bases from J, with 21 bases between. Per germline, CDR1 MGHRA and CDR2 YSYEKL. The CDR3 spans 18 residues.

The rearrangement joins TRBV6-5 to TRBJ1-2, with TRBD1 as a possible D gene (6 bases). The CDR3 has 15 residues. Trimming stripped 3 bases from V and 6 bases from J, with 17 bases between. The germline gives CDR1 MNHEY, CDR2 SVGAGI. CDR3 residues: CASSYNRVRLDGYTF. CDR3 bases: TGTGCCAGCAGTTATAACAGGGTCCGACTGGATGGCTACACCTTC.

This sequence joins TRBV28 and TRBJ1-6, with TRBD1 identical over 11 bases. The CDR3 contains 14 residues. Trimming removed 9 bases from V and 8 bases from J; junction bases left unmatched: 6. The germline V gene has CDR1 MDHEN and CDR2 SYDVKM. DNA for the CDR3: TGTGCCAGTTCTCCGGGACAGGGGGATTCACCCCTCCACTTT. As protein: CASSPGQGDSPLHF.

The chain joins TRBV5-4 to TRBJ1-2; tentatively, D is TRBD1 (5 bases). The CDR3 runs to 14 residues. The germline gives CDR1 SGHNT, CDR2 YYREEE (reference sequence). V dropped 0 bases and J dropped 4 bases, with 10 bases sitting between them. CDR3 DNA sequence: TGTGCCAGCAGCTTGGCCGACAGAAGCTATGGCTACACCTTC. Translation: CASSLADRSYGYTF.

This clone was observed a few times. This chain links TRBV6-6 with TRBJ2-2; D not resolved. The V and J ends lost 7 bases and 4 bases respectively, with 7 bases between them. There are 12 residues in the CDR3. Germline values: CDR1 MNHNY, CDR2 SVGAGI (reference sequence). In DNA, the CDR3 is TGTGCCAGCAACAGAACCACCGGGGAGCTGTTTTTT. This encodes CASNRTTGELFF.

This chain joins TRBV28 and TRBJ1-2; D is unresolved. V was shortened by 6 bases and J by 1 base, with 21 bases between the two germline ends. CDR3 length: 17 residues. CDR1 is MDHEN and CDR2 is SYDVKM in the germline V gene. Written as DNA, the CDR3 is TGTGCCAGCAGCTCCTCCGAACAGACACATTATAACTATGGCTACACCTTC. Its protein is CASSSSEQTHYNYGYTF.

This clone was seen a handful of times. The chain joins TRBV7-9 to TRBJ1-1; 7 bases map to TRBD1. From germline, CDR1 is SEHNR and CDR2 FQNEAQ (reference sequence). Losses at the gene ends were 5 bases for V and 7 bases for J; bases not matched to a gene: 22. The CDR3 totals 18 residues. The CDR3 is CASSANRGADLDFLEAFF. In DNA form, the CDR3 reads TGTGCCAGCAGCGCGAACAGGGGCGCGGATTTGGATTTCCTTGAAGCTTTCTTT. Combining the CDR3 with reference TRBV7-9 and TRBJ1-1 gives the whole variable domain DTGVSQNPRHKITKRGQNVTFRCDPISEHNRLYWYRQTLGQGPEFLTYFQNEAQLEKSRLLSDRFSAERPKGSFSTLEIQRTEQGDSAMYLCASSANRGADLDFLEAFFGQGTRLTVV.

The rearrangement links TRBV15 to TRBJ2-7; 10 bases agree with TRBD1. J lost 2 bases, V lost 0 bases, and 1 base had no gene match. The CDR3 length is 15 residues. Looked up from germline, CDR1 is LNHNV and CDR2 is YYDKDF (reference sequence). In DNA, the CDR3 is TGTGCCACCAGCAGAGAGACAGGGGGCGCCTACGAGCAGTACTTC. This sequence encodes CATSRETGGAYEQYF.

This chain links TRBV19 with TRBJ2-7, with 7 nucleotides matching TRBD2. Germline V gene sequence: CDR1 LNHDA, CDR2 SQIVND (reference sequence). The CDR3 consists of 15 residues. V lost 1 base to trimming and J lost 0 bases; unmatched junction nucleotides: 3. The CDR3 bases are TGTGCCAGTAGTATAGCGGGGGGAATCTCCTACGAGCAGTACTTC. Translation: CASSIAGGISYEQYF.

This chain links TRBV27 with TRBJ1-1, with 7 bases matching TRBD1. CDR1 and CDR2 from the germline V gene are MNHEY and SMNVEV (reference sequence). The junction had 5 bases not matched to a gene; V was cut back by 3 bases and J by 1 base. This CDR3 has 15 amino acids. CDR3 sequence: CASSLTGSGNTEAFF. The CDR3 DNA sequence: TGTGCCAGCAGTTTGACAGGGTCAGGGAACACTGAAGCTTTCTTT.

This clone was seen just once. CDR3 nucleotides: TGTGCCAGCAGCTCCTTTAGCAATCAGCCCCAGCATTTT. It codes for CASSSFSNQPQHF. The genes are TRBV7-2 and TRBJ1-5; D remains unclear. Trimming left V 4 bases short and J 0 bases short, with 4 bases between. The V gene's germline CDR1 is SGHTA and CDR2 FQGNSA. The CDR3 is 13 residues long. Supplemented by reference TRBV7-2 and TRBJ1-5, the full variable domain reads GAGVSQSPSNKVTEKGKDVELRCDPISGHTALYWYRQSLGQGLEFLIYFQGNSAPDKSGLPSDRFSAERTGGSVSTLTIQRTQQEDSAVYLCASSSFSNQPQHFGDGTRLSIL.

The chain employs TRBV30 and TRBJ1-4; perhaps TRBD1 as D (6 bases). Trimming left V 2 bases short and J 8 bases short, with 15 bases between. CDR3 length: 14 residues. CDR1 GTSNPN and CDR2 SVGIG come from the germline V gene (reference sequence). The CDR3 DNA sequence: TGTGCCTGGAGTCTAACAGGGCGAGAGGAAAAACTGTTTTTT. The encoded protein is CAWSLTGREEKLFF.

The rearrangement uses TRBV19 and TRBJ2-5; maybe TRBD1 (6 bases). Germline lookup yields CDR1 LNHDA and CDR2 SQIVND (reference sequence). The CDR3 spans 15 residues. V lost 6 bases, J lost 4 bases, and 18 bases lay in between. The CDR3 nucleotides read TGTGCCAGTAGGAGGACAGCCCCGCTGGGAGAGACCCAGTACTTC. It is translated as CASRRTAPLGETQYF.

V usage is TRBV7-3 and J usage is TRBJ2-7, with D possibly TRBD2 on 5 matching bases. Germline V lookup: CDR1 SGHTA, CDR2 FQGTGA. The CDR3 runs to 15 residues. The V and J ends lost 4 bases and 2 bases respectively, with 15 bases between them. For the CDR3, the DNA is TGTGCCAGCAGCTCCCACCCACGGAGGACCTACGAGCAGTACTTC. Translated: CASSSHPRRTYEQYF.

V usage is TRBV7-2 and J usage is TRBJ1-1, with a weak D call TRBD1 (5 bases). Between the trimmed V and J ends, which lost 7 bases and 3 bases, there was a span of 18 bases. Looked up from germline, CDR1 is SGHTA and CDR2 is FQGNSA. The CDR3 has 15 amino acids. The CDR3 protein is CASKGGRGLYTEAFF. Written as DNA, the CDR3 is TGTGCCAGCAAAGGAGGGAGGGGACTTTACACTGAAGCTTTCTTT.

The genes are TRBV4-2 and TRBJ1-1, with unresolved D. Germline CDR1 is LGHNA and CDR2 is YNFKEQ. The ends were cut back, 2 bases at V and 4 bases at J, with 17 bases in the middle. The CDR3 consists of 16 residues. This CDR3 reads CASSQQSKRLVTEAFF. DNA for the CDR3: TGTGCCAGCAGCCAACAATCAAAGAGGCTGGTCACTGAAGCTTTCTTT.

The V call is TRBV6-6, the J call TRBJ1-5; tentative D call: TRBD1 (6 bases). Trimming removed 4 bases from V and 1 base from J, with 11 bases in between. Germline lookup yields CDR1 MNHNY and CDR2 SVGAGI (reference sequence). CDR3 length equals 15 residues. CDR3 region: CASSWEGGSNQPQHF. Here the CDR3 DNA reads TGTGCCAGCAGTTGGGAGGGGGGGAGCAATCAGCCCCAGCATTTT.

The chain is built from TRBV14 and TRBJ2-1, with unresolved D. The CDR3 consists of 16 residues. The germline V gene has CDR1 SGHDN and CDR2 FVKESK. The V gene lost 5 bases and the J gene lost 3 bases, with 17 bases spanning the gap. The CDR3 loop reads CASSIHLGSGYNEQFF. For the CDR3, the DNA is TGTGCCAGCAGCATCCACCTAGGCTCCGGCTACAATGAGCAGTTCTTC.

DNA of the CDR3: TGTGCCAGCAGGGGGAGAGGGGGGGCCCCCAACCACGAGCAGTACTTC. Residues: CASRGRGGAPNHEQYF. J is TRBJ2-7 and V is TRBV2, with a weak D call TRBD2 (7 bases). The V end was cut by 6 bases, the J end by 5 bases, with 23 bases between. This CDR3 comprises 16 residues. CDR1 and CDR2 from the germline V gene are SNHLY and FYNNEI.

J is TRBJ1-2 and V is TRBV6-1, with 7 bases matching TRBD1. The CDR3 is 15 amino acids. V dropped 5 bases and J dropped 3; count of bases not matched to a gene: 9. Germline V gene sequence: CDR1 MNHNS, CDR2 SASEGT. The CDR3 protein is CASSFLRGPDYGYTF. CDR3 nucleotide sequence: TGTGCCAGCAGTTTTTTAAGGGGGCCTGACTATGGCTACACCTTC.

V and J are TRBV4-1 and TRBJ1-5; no firm D call. CDR1 is MGHRA, CDR2 YSYEKL, per germline. The CDR3 has 14 amino acids. Trimming removed 1 base from V and 6 bases from J, with 10 bases in between. The CDR3 loop is CASSQARAGQPQHF. Here the CDR3 DNA reads TGCGCCAGCAGCCAAGCACGAGCGGGTCAGCCCCAGCATTTT.

V usage is TRBV9 and J usage is TRBJ2-7; no clear D. V lost 0 bases and J 1 base, leaving 8 bases between the germline ends. The germline gives CDR1 SGDLS, CDR2 YYNGEE. CDR3 size: 14 residues. CDR3: CASSVASGSYEQYF. The CDR3 DNA reads as TGTGCCAGCAGCGTAGCTTCGGGTTCCTACGAGCAGTACTTC. Variable domain in full (rest from reference TRBV9 and TRBJ2-7): DSGVTQTPKHLITATGQRVTLRCSPRSGDLSVYWYQQSLDQGLQFLIQYYNGEERAKGNILERFSAQQFPDLHSELNLSSLELGDSALYFCASSVASGSYEQYFGPGTRLTVT.

V gene TRBV5-1 combines with J gene TRBJ2-5, with D maybe TRBD1 (5 bases). The CDR3 loop spans 16 amino acids. V was pared by 4 bases and J by 1 base, with 17 bases between. Germline CDR1 SGHRS, CDR2 YFSETQ. DNA of the CDR3: TGCGCCAGCAGCGAAAGGAGACAGCCATCCCAAGAGACCCAGTACTTC. Protein: CASSERRQPSQETQYF.